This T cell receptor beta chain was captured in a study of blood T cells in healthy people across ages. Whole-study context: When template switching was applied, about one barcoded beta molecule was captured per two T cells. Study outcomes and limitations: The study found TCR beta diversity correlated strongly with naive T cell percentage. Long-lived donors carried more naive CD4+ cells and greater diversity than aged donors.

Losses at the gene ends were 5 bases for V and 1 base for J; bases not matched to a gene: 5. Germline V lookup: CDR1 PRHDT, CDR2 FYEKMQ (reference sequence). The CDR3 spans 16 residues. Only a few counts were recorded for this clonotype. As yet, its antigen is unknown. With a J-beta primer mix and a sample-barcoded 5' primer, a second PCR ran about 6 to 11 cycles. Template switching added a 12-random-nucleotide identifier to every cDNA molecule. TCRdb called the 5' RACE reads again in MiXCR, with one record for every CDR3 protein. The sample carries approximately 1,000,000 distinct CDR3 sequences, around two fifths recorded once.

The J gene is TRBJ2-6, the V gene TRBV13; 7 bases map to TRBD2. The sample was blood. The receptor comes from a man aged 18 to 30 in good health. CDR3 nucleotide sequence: TGTGCCAGCAGCCGGGACTACAATTCTGGGGCCAACGTCCTGACTTTC. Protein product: CASSRDYNSGANVLTF.